This T cell receptor (beta chain) was obtained from a study of PD-L1 blockade in urothelial cancer. Study-wide results and caveats: Tumor-associated clones in the blood of durable-benefit patients grew more at 3 weeks. Sub-median blood TCR clonality before treatment predicted longer survival.

After removal of 5 bases from V and 8 bases from J, the junction contained 10 bases not matched to a gene. This CDR3 comprises 16 residues. Germline V gives CDR1 SEHNR, CDR2 FQNEAQ (reference sequence). Remarks on this clone: Antigen specificity is unknown.

Repertoires were generated with immunoSEQ multiplex PCR, while TCRdb's copy carries only in-frame clones and drops some. The sample has around 40,000 clones, approximately 90% seen once. This sequence was found in a man aged 55-75 years with urothelial cancer. This chain joins TRBV7-9 and TRBJ2-1; 12 bases match TRBD1. Sample: PBMCs, taken around atezolizumab (anti-PD-L1) treatment. CDR3 amino acids: CASSPGTGGFGDEQFF. Written as DNA, the CDR3 is TGTGCCAGCAGCCCGGGGACAGGGGGCTTCGGCGATGAGCAGTTCTTC. Full variable domain (missing parts from reference TRBV7-9 and TRBJ2-1): DTGVSQNPRHKITKRGQNVTFRCDPISEHNRLYWYRQTLGQGPEFLTYFQNEAQLEKSRLLSDRFSAERPKGSFSTLEIQRTEQGDSAMYLCASSPGTGGFGDEQFFGPGTRLTVL.